These T cell receptor beta chains were read from a single sample in a study of identical twins. From the 5' RACE reads, TCRdb called clonotypes with MiXCR, one entry per CDR3 protein. The sample holds about 890,000 distinct CDR3 sequences, 9% to 15% seen once. The same data also went into a second study, on yellow fever vaccine responses in identical twins.

The sequencing input was PBMCs. The receptors originated from a young woman in good health. CDR3s include the opening cysteine and the closing phenylalanine or tryptophan. D genes are given only for firm matches. Clone size is given for some rows only: seen once, a few or many times, or a class if the clone is expanded.

j_gene	v_gene	abundance	d_gene	CDR3aa	CDR3nt
TRBJ2-5	TRBV7-3	.	.	CASSNTGTRGETQYF	TGTGCCAGCAGCAACACCGGGACACGGGGGGAGACCCAGTACTTC
TRBJ2-7	TRBV29-1	few	.	CSVELGAREQYF	TGCAGCGTTGAACTGGGGGCGAGGGAGCAGTACTTC
TRBJ2-1	TRBV11-2	.	.	CASSPLVRNEQFF	TGTGCCAGCAGCCCTCTAGTACGAAATGAGCAGTTCTTC
TRBJ2-3	TRBV7-6	.	TRBD1	CASSLGTERIFGKYF	TGTGCCAGCAGCCTCGGGACAGAACGTATTTTCGGGAAGTATTTT
TRBJ2-1	TRBV11-2	few	.	CASSLGASGTSYNEQFF	TGTGCCAGCAGCTTAGGAGCTTCTGGGACCTCCTACAATGAGCAGTTCTTC
TRBJ2-5	TRBV7-9	many	.	CASIPSLLSYQETQYF	TGTGCCAGCATACCTTCCCTTCTTTCGTACCAAGAGACCCAGTACTTC
TRBJ2-2	TRBV2	.	.	CASGGTALNTGELFF	TGTGCCAGCGGAGGGACAGCCCTGAACACCGGGGAGCTGTTTTTT
TRBJ2-3	TRBV2	.	.	CASTLVADTLYF	TGTGCCAGCACCTTAGTGGCAGATACGCTGTATTTT
TRBJ1-5	TRBV13	.	TRBD1	CTSSKGQGAVYSNQPQHF	TGTACCAGCAGCAAAGGACAGGGGGCCGTATATAGCAATCAGCCCCAGCATTTT
TRBJ2-7	TRBV6-1	few	.	CASSEEGRGPYEQYF	TGTGCCAGCAGCGAAGAGGGCAGGGGCCCCTACGAGCAGTACTTC
TRBJ2-1	TRBV27	.	.	CASSLWGEFNHNEQFF	TGTGCCAGCAGTTTATGGGGGGAGTTTAACCACAATGAGCAGTTCTTC
TRBJ1-1	TRBV28	few	.	CASTPAGNTEAFF	TGTGCCAGCACCCCGGCTGGGAACACTGAAGCTTTCTTT
TRBJ2-3	TRBV4-1	many	TRBD2	CASSQVAGGWRVTDTQYF	TGCGCCAGCAGCCAAGTGGCGGGGGGGTGGAGGGTCACAGATACGCAGTATTTT
TRBJ2-5	TRBV5-4	few	TRBD2	CASSFALAGVFEGQETQYF	TGTGCCAGCAGCTTTGCTCTAGCGGGAGTTTTCGAAGGGCAAGAGACCCAGTACTTC
TRBJ2-2	TRBV3-1	many	TRBD1	CASSQQGTGITGELFF	TGTGCCAGCAGCCAACAGGGGACAGGGATTACCGGGGAGCTGTTTTTT
TRBJ2-3	TRBV5-5	.	.	CASSRTLVGPTDTQYF	TGTGCCAGCAGCCGTACCCTTGTAGGGCCCACAGATACGCAGTATTTT
TRBJ2-1	TRBV10-3	many	.	CAISDWGASYNEQFF	TGTGCCATCAGTGATTGGGGGGCCTCCTACAATGAGCAGTTCTTC
TRBJ2-3	TRBV2	.	TRBD2	CATGLAGGSGTDTQYF	TGTGCCACAGGACTAGCGGGGGGCTCGGGCACAGATACGCAGTATTTT
TRBJ2-1	TRBV7-2	few	.	CASSPSWSSSYNEQFF	TGTGCCAGCAGCCCCTCCTGGTCAAGCTCCTACAATGAGCAGTTCTTC
TRBJ2-1	TRBV5-1	.	TRBD1	CASRRQGWGNEQFF	TGCGCCAGCAGAAGACAGGGATGGGGCAATGAGCAGTTCTTC
TRBJ2-1	TRBV20-1	.	TRBD1	CSARGQGEQFF	TGCAGTGCTAGGGGACAGGGCGAGCAGTTCTTC
TRBJ2-2	TRBV5-1	many	.	CASSWTDFTGELFF	TGCGCCAGCAGCTGGACGGACTTCACCGGGGAGCTGTTTTTT
TRBJ1-5	TRBV9	few	.	CASSLGDTKGNQPQHF	TGTGCCAGCAGCCTGGGAGACACCAAGGGCAATCAGCCCCAGCATTTT
TRBJ2-5	TRBV24-1	.	TRBD1	CATSDPAYGQGQETQYF	TGTGCCACCAGTGATCCCGCCTACGGACAGGGCCAAGAGACCCAGTACTTC
TRBJ2-2	TRBV28	.	TRBD2	CASSFSAGTSAPNTGELFF	TGTGCCAGCAGTTTTAGTGCCGGGACTAGCGCCCCGAACACCGGGGAGCTGTTTTTT
TRBJ2-3	TRBV13	.	.	CASSLFVNTDTQYF	TGTGCCAGCAGCTTGTTCGTGAACACAGATACGCAGTATTTT
TRBJ1-2	TRBV20-1	few	TRBD1	CSASPDRGYGYTF	TGCAGTGCTAGTCCCGACAGGGGCTATGGCTACACCTTC
TRBJ2-5	TRBV5-4	few	.	CASSLRAGPNQETQYF	TGTGCCAGCAGCTTGCGAGCTGGGCCCAACCAAGAGACCCAGTACTTC
TRBJ2-3	TRBV19	.	.	CASSTAGRSTDTQYF	TGTGCCAGTAGTACTGCGGGACGGAGCACAGATACGCAGTATTTT
TRBJ1-2	TRBV18	.	TRBD1	CASSRQGISDYGYTF	TGTGCCAGCTCACGACAGGGGATCAGCGACTATGGCTACACCTTC
TRBJ1-4	TRBV28	many	.	CASSSPGLGVREKLFF	TGTGCCAGCAGCTCCCCGGGTTTGGGAGTAAGGGAAAAACTGTTTTTT
TRBJ2-3	TRBV20-1	.	TRBD2	CSATRPLLAGTDTQYF	TGCAGTGCTACCAGGCCCCTACTAGCGGGCACAGATACGCAGTATTTT
TRBJ2-6	TRBV11-2	few	TRBD1	CASSPWDRDLSGANVLTF	TGTGCCAGCAGCCCCTGGGACAGGGATCTCTCTGGGGCCAACGTCCTGACTTTC
TRBJ1-5	TRBV5-1	many	TRBD1	CASSLGTGRSNQPQHF	TGCGCCAGCAGCTTGGGGACAGGGAGAAGCAATCAGCCCCAGCATTTT
TRBJ2-7	TRBV29-1	.	TRBD1	CSVYYPGTGGFDYEQYF	TGCAGCGTCTACTATCCCGGGACAGGGGGGTTTGACTACGAGCAGTACTTC
TRBJ1-6	TRBV10-3	.	.	CAISTTGRGNSPLHF	TGTGCCATCAGTACGACAGGTCGAGGTAATTCACCCCTCCACTTT
TRBJ2-3	TRBV20-1	.	TRBD1	CSARGDRSSTDTQYF	TGCAGTGCTAGGGGGGACAGATCTAGCACAGATACGCAGTATTTT
TRBJ2-7	TRBV10-3	many	TRBD2	CAIRGVAGGNYEQYF	TGTGCCATCAGGGGAGTCGCGGGAGGAAACTACGAGCAGTACTTC
TRBJ1-2	TRBV27	.	.	CASTRTGGNYGYTF	TGTGCCAGCACTCGGACTGGGGGGAACTATGGCTACACCTTC
TRBJ2-3	TRBV6-4	few	.	CASSDRAETDTQYF	TGTGCCAGCAGTGACAGGGCAGAGACAGATACGCAGTATTTT
TRBJ1-1	TRBV29-1	.	.	CSVGRTEAFF	TGCAGCGTTGGGAGGACTGAAGCTTTCTTT
TRBJ2-1	TRBV28	.	TRBD2	CASSFPTSGGYNEQFF	TGTGCCAGCAGTTTTCCTACTAGCGGGGGGTACAATGAGCAGTTCTTC
TRBJ2-3	TRBV20-1	few	.	CSARVPGSNTDTQYF	TGCAGTGCTAGAGTCCCAGGTTCAAACACAGATACGCAGTATTTT
TRBJ2-3	TRBV28	.	.	CASSNRGTVDTQYF	TGTGCCAGCAGCAATAGGGGTACCGTGGATACGCAGTATTTT
TRBJ2-1	TRBV9	.	.	CASRGSGDTYNEQFF	TGTGCCAGCAGAGGAAGCGGGGACACCTACAATGAGCAGTTCTTC
TRBJ1-1	TRBV15	.	.	CATSRVPTGANTEAFF	TGTGCCACCAGCAGGGTTCCCACCGGGGCTAACACTGAAGCTTTCTTT
TRBJ1-5	TRBV5-6	few	.	CALNRENQPQHF	TGTGCCCTGAACAGGGAAAATCAGCCCCAGCATTTT
TRBJ2-2	TRBV15	.	TRBD1	CATSRGDRAATGELFF	TGTGCCACCAGCAGGGGAGACAGGGCGGCCACCGGGGAGCTGTTTTTT
TRBJ1-5	TRBV12-3/TRBV12-4	many	TRBD1	CASSPGQGQNQPQHF	TGTGCCAGCAGTCCTGGACAGGGGCAGAATCAGCCCCAGCATTTT
TRBJ1-1	TRBV25-1	many	.	CASSKTLYSEAFF	TGTGCCAGCAGTAAGACCTTATACTCTGAAGCTTTCTTT
TRBJ2-1	TRBV2	few	.	CASSDRAGVNEQFF	TGTGCCAGCAGTGATCGGGCCGGGGTTAATGAGCAGTTCTTC
TRBJ2-3	TRBV11-2	many	TRBD1	CASSLGTGSSTDTQYF	TGTGCCAGCAGCTTAGGGACAGGGTCTAGCACAGATACGCAGTATTTT
TRBJ1-5	TRBV19	few	.	CASTGARGNQPQHF	TGTGCCAGTACAGGGGCGCGGGGCAATCAGCCCCAGCATTTT
TRBJ2-1	TRBV9	.	TRBD1	CASSPRQGVPGTHYNEQFF	TGTGCCAGCAGCCCGCGACAGGGAGTACCGGGAACACACTACAATGAGCAGTTCTTC